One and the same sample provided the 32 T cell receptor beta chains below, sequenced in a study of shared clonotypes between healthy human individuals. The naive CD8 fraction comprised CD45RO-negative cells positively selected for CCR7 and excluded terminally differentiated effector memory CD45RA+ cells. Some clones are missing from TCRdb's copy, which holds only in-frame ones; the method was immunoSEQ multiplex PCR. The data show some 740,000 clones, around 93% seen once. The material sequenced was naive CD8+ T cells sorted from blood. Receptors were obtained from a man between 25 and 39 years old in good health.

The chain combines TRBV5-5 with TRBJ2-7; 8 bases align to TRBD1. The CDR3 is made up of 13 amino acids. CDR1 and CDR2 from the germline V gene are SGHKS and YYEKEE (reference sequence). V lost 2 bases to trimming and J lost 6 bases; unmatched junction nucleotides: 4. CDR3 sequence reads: CASSFGQGSEQYF. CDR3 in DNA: TGTGCCAGCAGCTTCGGACAGGGTAGCGAGCAGTACTTC. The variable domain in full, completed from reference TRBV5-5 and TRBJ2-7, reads DAGVTQSPTHLIKTRGQQVTLRCSPISGHKSVSWYQQVLGQGPQFIFQYYEKEERGRGNFPDRFSARQFPNYSSELNVNALLLGDSALYLCASSFGQGSEQYFGPGTRLTVT.

The CDR3 region is CASSQGLAGLYNEQFF. The CDR3 DNA reads TGTGCCAGCAGCCAAGGACTAGCGGGACTCTACAATGAGCAGTTCTTC. This chain links TRBV7-6 with TRBJ2-1, with TRBD2 matching 12 bases. This CDR3 region has 16 residues. V was clipped by 5 bases and J by 3 bases; unmatched bases: 5. Germline CDR1 and CDR2: SGHVS and FNYEAQ.

The CDR3 region has the DNA TGTGCCAGCAGCTCCGGCTACCAACCAGTCCTGACTTTC. Its protein product is CASSSGYQPVLTF. The chain couples TRBV27 to TRBJ2-6; no clear D. Trimming left V 6 bases short and J 13 bases short, with 16 bases between. This CDR3 contains 13 residues. Germline V gene lookup returns CDR1 MNHEY and CDR2 SMNVEV (reference sequence).

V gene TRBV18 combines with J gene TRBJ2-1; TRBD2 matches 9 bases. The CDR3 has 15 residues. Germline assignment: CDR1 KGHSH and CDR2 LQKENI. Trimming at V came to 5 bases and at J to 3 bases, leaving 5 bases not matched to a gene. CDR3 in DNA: TGTGCCAGCTCAGGTCAGCGGGAGGACTACAATGAGCAGTTCTTC. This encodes CASSGQREDYNEQFF.

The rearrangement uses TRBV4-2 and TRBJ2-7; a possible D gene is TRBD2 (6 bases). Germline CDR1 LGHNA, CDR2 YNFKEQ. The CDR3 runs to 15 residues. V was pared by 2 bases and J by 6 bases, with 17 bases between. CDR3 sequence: CASSQLPGVAGEQYF. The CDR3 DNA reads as TGTGCCAGCAGCCAACTACCGGGGGTGGCGGGCGAGCAGTACTTC.

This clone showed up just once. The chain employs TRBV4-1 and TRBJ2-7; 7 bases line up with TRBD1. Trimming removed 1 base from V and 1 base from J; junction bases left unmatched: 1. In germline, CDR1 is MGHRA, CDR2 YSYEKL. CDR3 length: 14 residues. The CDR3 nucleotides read TGCGCCAGCAGCCAAGGGGACAGTTCCTACGAGCAGTACTTC. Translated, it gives CASSQGDSSYEQYF.

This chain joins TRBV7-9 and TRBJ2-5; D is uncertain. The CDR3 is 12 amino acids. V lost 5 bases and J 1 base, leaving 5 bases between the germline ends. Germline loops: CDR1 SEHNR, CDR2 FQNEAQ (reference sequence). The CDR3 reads CASSPTQETQYF. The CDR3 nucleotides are TGTGCCAGCAGCCCCACCCAAGAGACCCAGTACTTC.

DNA for the CDR3: TGTGCCAGCAGGACCCTGACTAGCGGAACCTACGAGCAGTACTTC. It yields the protein CASRTLTSGTYEQYF. The chain recombines TRBV28 with TRBJ2-7, with 9 bases identical to TRBD2. Germline V gives CDR1 MDHEN, CDR2 SYDVKM. This CDR3 has 15 amino acids. V dropped 6 bases and J dropped 2; count of bases not matched to a gene: 8.

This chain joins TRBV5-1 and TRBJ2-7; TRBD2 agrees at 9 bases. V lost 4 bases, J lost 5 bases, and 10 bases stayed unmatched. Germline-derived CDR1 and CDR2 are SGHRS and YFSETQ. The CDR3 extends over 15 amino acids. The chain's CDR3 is CASSPSAGGLDEQYF. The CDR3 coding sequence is TGCGCCAGCAGCCCCTCGGCGGGAGGGTTGGACGAGCAGTACTTC.

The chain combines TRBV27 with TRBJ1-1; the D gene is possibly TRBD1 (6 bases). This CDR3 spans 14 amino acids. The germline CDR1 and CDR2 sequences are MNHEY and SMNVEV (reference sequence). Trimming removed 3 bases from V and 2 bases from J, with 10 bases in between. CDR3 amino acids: CASSFWGPNTEAFF. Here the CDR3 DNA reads TGTGCCAGCAGTTTTTGGGGGCCAAACACTGAAGCTTTCTTT.

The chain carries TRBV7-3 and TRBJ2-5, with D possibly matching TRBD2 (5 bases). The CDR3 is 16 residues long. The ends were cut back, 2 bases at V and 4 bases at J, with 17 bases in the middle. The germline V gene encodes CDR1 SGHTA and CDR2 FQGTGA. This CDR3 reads CASSLLKGSGGETQYF. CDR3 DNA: TGTGCCAGCAGCTTACTGAAGGGAAGCGGCGGAGAGACCCAGTACTTC.

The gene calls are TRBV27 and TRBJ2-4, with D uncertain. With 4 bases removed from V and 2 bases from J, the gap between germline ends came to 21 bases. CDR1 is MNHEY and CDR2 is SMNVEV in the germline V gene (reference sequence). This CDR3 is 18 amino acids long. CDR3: CASSSQNRTTTSKNIQYF. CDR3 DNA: TGTGCCAGCAGTTCCCAAAACCGGACGACAACCTCCAAAAACATTCAGTACTTC.

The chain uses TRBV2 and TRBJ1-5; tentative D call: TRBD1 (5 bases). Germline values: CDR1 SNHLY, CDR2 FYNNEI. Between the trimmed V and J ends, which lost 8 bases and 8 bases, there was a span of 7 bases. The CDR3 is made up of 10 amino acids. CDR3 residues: CASGGEPQHF. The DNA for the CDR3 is TGTGCCAGCGGGGGAGAGCCCCAGCATTTT.

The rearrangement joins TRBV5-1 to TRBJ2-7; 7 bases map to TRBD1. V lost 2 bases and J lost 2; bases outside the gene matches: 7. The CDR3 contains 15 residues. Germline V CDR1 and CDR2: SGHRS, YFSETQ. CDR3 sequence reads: CASSFETGRAYEQYF. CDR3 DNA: TGCGCCAGCAGCTTCGAGACAGGGCGCGCCTACGAGCAGTACTTC.

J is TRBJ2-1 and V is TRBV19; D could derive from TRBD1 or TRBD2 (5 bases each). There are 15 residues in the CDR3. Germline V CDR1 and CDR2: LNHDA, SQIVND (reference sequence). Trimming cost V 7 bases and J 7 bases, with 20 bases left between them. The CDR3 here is CASKVGLGDWNEQFF. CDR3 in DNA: TGTGCCAGTAAGGTCGGTCTGGGGGATTGGAATGAGCAGTTCTTC.

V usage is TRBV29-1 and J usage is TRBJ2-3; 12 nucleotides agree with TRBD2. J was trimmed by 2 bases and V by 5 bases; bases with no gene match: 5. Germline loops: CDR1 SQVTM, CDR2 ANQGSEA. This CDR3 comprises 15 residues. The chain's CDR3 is CSVPGLAGPTDTQYF. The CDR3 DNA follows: TGCAGCGTTCCTGGACTAGCGGGGCCCACAGATACGCAGTATTTT.

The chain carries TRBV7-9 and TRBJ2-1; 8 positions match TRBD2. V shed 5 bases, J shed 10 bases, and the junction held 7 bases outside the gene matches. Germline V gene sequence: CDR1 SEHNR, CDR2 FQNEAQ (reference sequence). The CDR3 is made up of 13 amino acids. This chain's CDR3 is CASSASGSGEQFF. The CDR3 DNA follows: TGTGCCAGCAGCGCGAGCGGGAGCGGGGAGCAGTTCTTC.

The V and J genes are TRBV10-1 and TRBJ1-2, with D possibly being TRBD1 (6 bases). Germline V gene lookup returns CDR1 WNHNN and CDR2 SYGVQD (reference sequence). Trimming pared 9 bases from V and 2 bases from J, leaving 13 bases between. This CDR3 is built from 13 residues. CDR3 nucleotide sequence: TGCGCCAGGGAAGGAGGGGGAAACTATGGCTACACCTTC. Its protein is CAREGGGNYGYTF.

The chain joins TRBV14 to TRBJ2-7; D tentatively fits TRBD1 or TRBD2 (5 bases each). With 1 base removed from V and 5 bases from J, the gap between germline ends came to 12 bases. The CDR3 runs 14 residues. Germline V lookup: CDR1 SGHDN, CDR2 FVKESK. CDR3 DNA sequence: TGTGCCAGCAGCCAAGCCGGGGCACCCCACGAGCAGTACTTC. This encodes CASSQAGAPHEQYF.

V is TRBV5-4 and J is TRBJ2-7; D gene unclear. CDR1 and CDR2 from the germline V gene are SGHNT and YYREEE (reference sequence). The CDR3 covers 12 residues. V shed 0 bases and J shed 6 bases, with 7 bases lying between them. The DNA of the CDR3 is TGTGCCAGCAGCTTGGGTCTTAGCGAGCAGTACTTC. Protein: CASSLGLSEQYF. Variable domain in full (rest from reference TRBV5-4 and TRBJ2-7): ETGVTQSPTHLIKTRGQQVTLRCSSQSGHNTVSWYQQALGQGPQFIFQYYREEENGRGNFPPRFSGLQFPNYSSELNVNALELDDSALYLCASSLGLSEQYFGPGTRLTVT.

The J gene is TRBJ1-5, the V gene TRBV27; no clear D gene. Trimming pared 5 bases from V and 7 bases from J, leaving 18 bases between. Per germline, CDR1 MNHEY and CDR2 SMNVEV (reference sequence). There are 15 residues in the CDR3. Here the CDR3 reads CASSPRPIGRQPQHF. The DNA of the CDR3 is TGTGCCAGCAGTCCTAGGCCCATCGGGAGGCAGCCCCAGCATTTT.

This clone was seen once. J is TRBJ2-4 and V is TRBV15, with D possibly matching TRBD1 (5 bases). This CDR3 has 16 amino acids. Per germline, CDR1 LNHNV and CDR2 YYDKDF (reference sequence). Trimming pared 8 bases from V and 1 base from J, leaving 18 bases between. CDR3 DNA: TGTGCCACCTCGTCCCAGGGCCGCTTGGCCAAAAACATTCAGTACTTC. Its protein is CATSSQGRLAKNIQYF.

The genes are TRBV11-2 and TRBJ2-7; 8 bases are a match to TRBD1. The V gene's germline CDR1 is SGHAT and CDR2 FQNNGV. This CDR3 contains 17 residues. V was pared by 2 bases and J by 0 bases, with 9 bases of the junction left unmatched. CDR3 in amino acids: CASSLRQGPTFSYEQYF. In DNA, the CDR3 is TGTGCCAGCAGCTTAAGACAGGGGCCCACCTTCTCCTACGAGCAGTACTTC.

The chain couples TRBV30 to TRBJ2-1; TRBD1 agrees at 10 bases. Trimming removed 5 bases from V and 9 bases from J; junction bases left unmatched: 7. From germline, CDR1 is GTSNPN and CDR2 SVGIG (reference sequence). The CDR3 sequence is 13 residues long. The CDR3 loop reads CAWGQGGFGEQFF. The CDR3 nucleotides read TGTGCCTGGGGACAGGGGGGGTTCGGTGAGCAGTTCTTC.

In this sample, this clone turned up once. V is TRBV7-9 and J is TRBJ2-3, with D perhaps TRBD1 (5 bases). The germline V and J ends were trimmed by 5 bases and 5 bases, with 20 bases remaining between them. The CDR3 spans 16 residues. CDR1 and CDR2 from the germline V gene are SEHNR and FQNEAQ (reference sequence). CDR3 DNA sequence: TGTGCCAGCAGCGTGATTAGCCCGACAGAGCTAGATACGCAGTATTTT. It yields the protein CASSVISPTELDTQYF. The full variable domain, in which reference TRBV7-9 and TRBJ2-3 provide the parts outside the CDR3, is DTGVSQNPRHKITKRGQNVTFRCDPISEHNRLYWYRQTLGQGPEFLTYFQNEAQLEKSRLLSDRFSAERPKGSFSTLEIQRTEQGDSAMYLCASSVISPTELDTQYFGPGTRLTVL.

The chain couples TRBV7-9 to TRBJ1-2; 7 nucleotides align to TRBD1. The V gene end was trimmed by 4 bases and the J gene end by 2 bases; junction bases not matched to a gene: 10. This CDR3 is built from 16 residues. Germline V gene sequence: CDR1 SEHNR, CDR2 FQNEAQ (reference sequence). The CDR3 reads CASSYDWGTENYGYTF. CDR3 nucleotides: TGTGCCAGCAGCTATGATTGGGGGACAGAGAACTATGGCTACACCTTC.

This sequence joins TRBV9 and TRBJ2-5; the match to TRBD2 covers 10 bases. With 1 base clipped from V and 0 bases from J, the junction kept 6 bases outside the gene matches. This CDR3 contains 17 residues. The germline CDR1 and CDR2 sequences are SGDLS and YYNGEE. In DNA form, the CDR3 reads TGTGCCAGCAGCGTATCTACCGGGACTAGCGACCAAGAGACCCAGTACTTC. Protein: CASSVSTGTSDQETQYF.

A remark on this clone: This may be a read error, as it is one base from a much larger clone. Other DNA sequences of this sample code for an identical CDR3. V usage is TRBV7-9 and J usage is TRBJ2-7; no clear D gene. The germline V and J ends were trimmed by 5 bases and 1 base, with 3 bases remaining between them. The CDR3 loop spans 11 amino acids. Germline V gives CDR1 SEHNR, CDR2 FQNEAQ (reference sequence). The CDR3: CASSPSYEQYF. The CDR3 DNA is TGTGCCAGCAGCCCGTCCTACGAGCAGTACTTC.

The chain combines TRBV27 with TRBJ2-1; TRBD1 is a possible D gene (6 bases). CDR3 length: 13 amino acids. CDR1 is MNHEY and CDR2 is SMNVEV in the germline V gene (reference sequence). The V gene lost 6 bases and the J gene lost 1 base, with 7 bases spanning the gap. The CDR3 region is CASRDRSYNEQFF. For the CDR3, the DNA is TGTGCCAGCAGGGACAGATCCTACAATGAGCAGTTCTTC.

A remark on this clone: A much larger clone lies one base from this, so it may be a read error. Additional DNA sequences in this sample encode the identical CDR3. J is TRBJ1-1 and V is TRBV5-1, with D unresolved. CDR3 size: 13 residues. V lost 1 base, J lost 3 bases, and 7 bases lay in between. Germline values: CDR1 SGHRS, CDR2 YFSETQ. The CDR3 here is CASSLREDTEAFF. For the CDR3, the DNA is TGCGCCAGCAGCTTGAGGGAGGACACTGAAGCTTTCTTT.

CDR3 residues: CASSPSPGLASSPLPHNEQFF. The CDR3 nucleotides read TGTGCCAGCAGCCCAAGTCCGGGGCTAGCTAGTTCCCCGCTTCCACACAATGAGCAGTTCTTC. The chain uses TRBV21-1 and TRBJ2-1. TRBV21-1 is a known pseudogene. The CDR3 spans 21 residues.

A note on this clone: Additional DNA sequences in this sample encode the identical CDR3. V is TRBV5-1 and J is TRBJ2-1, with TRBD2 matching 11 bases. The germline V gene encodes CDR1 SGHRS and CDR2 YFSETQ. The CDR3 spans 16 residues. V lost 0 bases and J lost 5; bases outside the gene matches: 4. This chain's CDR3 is CASSLVLAGGDNEQFF. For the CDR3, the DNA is TGCGCCAGCAGCTTGGTCCTAGCGGGAGGAGACAATGAGCAGTTCTTC.